In its sample, the clone carrying this T cell receptor beta chain was seen a few times. MiXCR, applied by TCRdb to the RACE reads, yields one record per CDR3 protein. In the table there are some 180,000 distinct CDR3 sequences, around 20% of which are singletons. Regarding time point: patch test 1, 2 weeks after DPC sensitization. Treatment meaning: therapeutic diphenylcyclopropenone sensitization with weekly scalp DPC. The CDR3 has 15 amino acids. Germline CDR1 LNHNV, CDR2 YYDKDF (reference sequence). V was trimmed by 4 bases and J by 8 bases, leaving 17 bases between them. The data originate from a study of human T cells and chemical hapten exposure.

Sequencing used whole blood, obtained in connection with sensitization to the hapten diphenylcyclopropenone (DPC). The source is a woman in her 50s with alopecia areata. Some clones in this sample may be carry-over from other donors' samples. This sequence joins TRBV15 and TRBJ2-2; D gene ambiguous. CDR3 bases: TGTGCCACCAGCAATTCGGGCCTTCGAAAGGGGGAGCTGTTTTTT. Translating gives CATSNSGLRKGELFF.